The clone carrying this T cell receptor (beta chain) has ten or more counts. V gave up 3 bases and J gave up 0 bases, with 14 bases separating them. Germline values: CDR1 GTSNPN, CDR2 SVGIG (reference sequence). CDR3 length: 15 residues. The data stem from a study of neurological immune-mediated disorders. Using its own MiXCR run on the 5' RACE reads, TCRdb lists one record per CDR3 protein. This sample has about 50,000 distinct CDR3 sequences; 4.5% to 7% occur once, and the top ten carry over 1.2%. This TCR came from a woman younger than 35 with multiple sclerosis. The sequenced sample was CD4+ T cells from blood. The chain has TRBV30 and TRBJ1-2; D is possibly TRBD1 (6 bases). Written as DNA, the CDR3 is TGTGCCTGGAGGAACCGAGGGACATCTAACTATGGCTACACCTTC. It translates to CAWRNRGTSNYGYTF.